One and the same sample provided the 7 T cell receptor beta chains below, sequenced in a study of OX40 agonist ivuxolimab in advanced cancers. Here immunoSEQ multiplex PCR was the method, and the copy in TCRdb shows in-frame clones only, minus some. The sample holds 40,000 to 60,000 clones; roughly 90% are singletons and the top ten take 40% to 55%. The starting material was CD4+ or CD8+ T cells sorted from blood, obtained in a trial of the OX40 agonist ivuxolimab. These receptors were obtained from an adult with an advanced solid tumor such as melanoma, head and neck, liver or kidney cancer.

V gene TRBV27 combines with J gene TRBJ1-5, with D hard to call. The ends were cut back, 10 bases at V and 3 bases at J, with 19 bases in the middle. This CDR3 has 15 amino acids. Germline V CDR1 and CDR2: MNHEY, SMNVEV (reference sequence). DNA for the CDR3: TGTGCCACCATGCCCCTTACCGGACCCAATCAGCCCCAGCATTTT. Translating gives CATMPLTGPNQPQHF.

This sequence joins TRBV9 and TRBJ2-7; D is ambiguous. The V gene's germline CDR1 is SGDLS and CDR2 YYNGEE. This CDR3 comprises 13 residues. The V and J ends lost 4 bases and 2 bases respectively, with 10 bases between them. Here the CDR3 DNA reads TGTGCCAGCAGCAATACAGAAGCCTACGAGCAGTACTTC. Translation gives CASSNTEAYEQYF.

This chain connects TRBV9 to TRBJ1-1; D gene unclear. The CDR3 extends over 13 amino acids. Germline V lookup: CDR1 SGDLS, CDR2 YYNGEE. The germline V and J ends were trimmed by 3 bases and 4 bases, with 10 bases remaining between them. The CDR3 DNA reads TGTGCCAGCAGCGCCGGCGGAGGCACTGAAGCTTTCTTT. Translating it yields CASSAGGGTEAFF.

This clone is a singleton in its sample. V usage is TRBV29-1 and J usage is TRBJ2-3; 7 positions match TRBD2. Trimming removed 3 bases from V and 2 bases from J; junction bases left unmatched: 2. This CDR3 comprises 13 residues. Germline lookup yields CDR1 SQVTM and CDR2 ANQGSEA. CDR3 DNA: TGCAGCGTTGAGGGGGGGGTCACAGATACGCAGTATTTT. This translates into CSVEGGVTDTQYF.

This chain links TRBV5-4 with TRBJ1-2; TRBD1 agrees at 11 bases. Germline V gene lookup returns CDR1 SGHNT and CDR2 YYREEE (reference sequence). CDR3 length: 14 residues. Germline trimming cut 6 bases from V and 6 bases from J; bases unmatched to any gene: 7. CDR3: CASNPDRGRNGYTF. Here the CDR3 DNA reads TGTGCCAGCAACCCGGACAGGGGGCGGAATGGCTACACCTTC.

This sequence joins TRBV19 and TRBJ2-7; a weak D match, TRBD2 (5 bases). This CDR3 has 13 residues. The germline V and J ends were trimmed by 10 bases and 2 bases, with 15 bases remaining between them. CDR1 is LNHDA, CDR2 SQIVND, per germline (reference sequence). In DNA form, the CDR3 reads TGTGCCACCCACGGGAACACGGCCTACGAGCAGTACTTC. This codes for CATHGNTAYEQYF.

The chain combines TRBV7-2 with TRBJ2-1; D ambiguous. The CDR3 is 12 residues long. The germline V and J ends were trimmed by 3 bases and 9 bases, with 9 bases remaining between them. Germline CDR1 is SGHTA and CDR2 is FQGNSA. CDR3 DNA: TGTGCCAGCAGCTTGAGATTTGTTGAGCAGTTCTTC. Its protein product is CASSLRFVEQFF.